The 15 T cell receptor beta chains listed next were all sequenced from one sample in a study of blood T cell repertoires in COVID-19. The method was immunoSEQ multiplex PCR; TCRdb's version includes in-frame clones alone and lacks a portion of them. The sample includes hundreds of thousands of clones, approximately 90% seen only once; the top ten take 0.8% to 0.9%. Sequenced: peripheral blood. These receptor sequences come from a man younger than 35 with COVID-19, enrolled during active disease.

V gene TRBV19 combines with J gene TRBJ2-3; TRBD2 matches 8 bases. V lost 7 bases, J lost 1 base, and 7 bases stayed unmatched. The CDR3 sequence is 15 residues long. Germline V CDR1 and CDR2: LNHDA, SQIVND (reference sequence). The CDR3 DNA is TGTGCCAGTAAAGTCGGGACTAGGGGCACAGATACGCAGTATTTT. Encoded protein: CASKVGTRGTDTQYF.

V is TRBV10-3 and J is TRBJ2-3; a possible D gene is TRBD2 (5 bases). V gave up 4 bases and J gave up 4 bases, with 9 bases separating them. The CDR3 runs to 13 residues. CDR1 ENHRY and CDR2 SYGVKD come from the germline V gene. The CDR3 DNA is TGTGCCATCAGTGCGGGGTTCTCAGATACGCAGTATTTT. Translation gives CAISAGFSDTQYF.

The CDR3 nucleotides read TGTGCCAGTAGTAAGGAGGGACAGGCGAGCTCCTACGAGCAGTACTTC. Its translation is CASSKEGQASSYEQYF. This rearrangement joins TRBV19 to TRBJ2-7; 8 nucleotides agree with TRBD1. The J segment lost 0 bases and the V segment lost 4 bases, leaving 8 bases of the junction unmatched. Germline V gene data show CDR1 as LNHDA and CDR2 as SQIVND (reference sequence). There are 16 residues in the CDR3.

V is TRBV6-5 and J is TRBJ2-1; D might be TRBD2 (6 bases). The V gene's germline CDR1 is MNHEY and CDR2 SVGAGI. CDR3 size: 15 residues. V lost 1 base and J lost 5, with 12 bases in between. The chain's CDR3 is CASSYLGGNNNEQFF. The CDR3 DNA follows: TGTGCCAGCAGTTACTTGGGCGGGAACAACAATGAGCAGTTCTTC.

The chain combines TRBV27 with TRBJ1-2; no reliable D call. V was shortened by 2 bases and J by 2 bases, with 18 bases between the two germline ends. The CDR3 totals 17 residues. Germline lookup yields CDR1 MNHEY and CDR2 SMNVEV (reference sequence). The CDR3 coding sequence is TGTGCCAGCAGTTTAACGCCCCCTTTAGACTTGAACTATGGCTACACCTTC. Translating gives CASSLTPPLDLNYGYTF.

This chain joins TRBV12-3 or TRBV12-4 and TRBJ1-1; 11 positions agree with TRBD1. This CDR3 comprises 12 residues. After removal of 7 bases from V and 10 bases from J, the junction contained 5 bases not matched to a gene. This CDR3 is CASTRTGGVAFF. Here the CDR3 DNA reads TGTGCCAGCACCCGGACAGGGGGCGTAGCTTTCTTT.

The chain couples TRBV18 to TRBJ1-5; 11 positions agree with TRBD1. V gave up 5 bases and J gave up 8 bases; unmatched junction bases: 8. CDR1 and CDR2 (germline): KGHSH, LQKENI. The CDR3 contains 15 residues. This chain's CDR3 is CASSRGQGVSEPQHF. As DNA, the CDR3 is TGTGCCAGCTCAAGGGGACAGGGGGTATCGGAGCCCCAGCATTTT. The full variable domain, in which reference TRBV18 and TRBJ1-5 provide the parts outside the CDR3, is NAGVMQNPRHLVRRRGQEARLRCSPMKGHSHVYWYRQLPEEGLKFMVYLQKENIIDESGMPKERFSAEFPKEGPSILRIQQVVRGDSAAYFCASSRGQGVSEPQHFGDGTRLSIL.

This clone has a single count. The V and J genes are TRBV5-1 and TRBJ2-7, with D maybe TRBD2 (6 bases). The CDR3 totals 16 residues. Trimming took 0 bases from V and 3 from J, leaving 16 bases between them. CDR1 is SGHRS and CDR2 is YFSETQ in the germline V gene. The CDR3 is CASSLAGGRTLYEQYF. The CDR3 coding sequence is TGCGCCAGCAGCTTGGCCGGGGGACGGACTCTCTACGAGCAGTACTTC.

V and J are TRBV5-4 and TRBJ2-7; D is uncertain. From germline, CDR1 is SGHNT and CDR2 YYREEE (reference sequence). The V gene lost 3 bases and the J gene lost 0 bases, with 7 bases spanning the gap. There are 13 residues in the CDR3. CDR3 region: CASSWSASYEQYF. The CDR3 DNA reads as TGTGCCAGCAGCTGGAGCGCCTCCTACGAGCAGTACTTC. The full variable domain, completed using reference TRBV5-4 and TRBJ2-7, is ETGVTQSPTHLIKTRGQQVTLRCSSQSGHNTVSWYQQALGQGPQFIFQYYREEENGRGNFPPRFSGLQFPNYSSELNVNALELDDSALYLCASSWSASYEQYFGPGTRLTVT.

The CDR3 sequence is CASSFLGRDEQYF. The DNA for the CDR3 is TGTGCCAGCAGTTTTCTTGGCCGGGACGAGCAGTACTTC. V is TRBV28 and J is TRBJ2-7, with D unclear. Germline V gene data show CDR1 as MDHEN and CDR2 as SYDVKM. Trimming pared 3 bases from V and 5 bases from J, leaving 11 bases between. The CDR3 runs 13 residues.

CDR3 nucleotides: TGTGCCAGCTCGGGGAACGGGGGTGTCCTGGATACGCAGTATTTT. Translating it yields CASSGNGGVLDTQYF. The J gene is TRBJ2-3, the V gene TRBV2; possible D gene TRBD2, 6 bases. V was cut by 8 bases and J by 6 bases, with 21 bases left in between. The CDR3 loop spans 15 amino acids. CDR1 and CDR2 from the germline V gene are SNHLY and FYNNEI.

This clone has only a few counts. The chain recombines TRBV5-1 with TRBJ2-7; D possibly corresponds to TRBD1 (5 bases). CDR1 and CDR2 (germline): SGHRS, YFSETQ. Trimming took 0 bases from V and 6 from J, leaving 16 bases between them. The CDR3 totals 15 residues. The CDR3 DNA reads TGCGCCAGCAGCTTGGCCCCAGGGATAAATGTCGAGCAGTACTTC. It yields the protein CASSLAPGINVEQYF.

V gene TRBV7-9 combines with J gene TRBJ1-3; 7 bases agree with TRBD1. The CDR3 is made up of 16 amino acids. With 5 bases clipped from V and 0 bases from J, the junction kept 7 bases outside the gene matches. Looked up from germline, CDR1 is SEHNR and CDR2 is FQNEAQ (reference sequence). CDR3 loop: CASSNRDSYSGNTIYF. The CDR3 DNA reads as TGTGCCAGCAGCAACCGGGACAGCTACTCTGGAAACACCATATATTTT.

The V call is TRBV5-3, the J call TRBJ2-3; 7 bases match TRBD1. TRBV5-3 is placed among ORFs of uncertain function. This CDR3 contains 17 residues. J was trimmed by 2 bases and V by 4 bases; bases with no gene match: 13. This CDR3 is CARSLHGQAAITDTQYF. The CDR3 DNA is TGTGCCAGAAGCCTACATGGACAGGCAGCCATCACAGATACGCAGTATTTT.

This chain uses TRBV9 with TRBJ1-2; D uncertain. The CDR3 length is 15 residues. CDR1 SGDLS and CDR2 YYNGEE come from the germline V gene. Trimming pared 0 bases from V and 4 bases from J, leaving 13 bases between. The CDR3 nucleotides are TGTGCCAGCAGCGTAGTCCCAGACACCAGCTATGGCTACACCTTC. As protein: CASSVVPDTSYGYTF.